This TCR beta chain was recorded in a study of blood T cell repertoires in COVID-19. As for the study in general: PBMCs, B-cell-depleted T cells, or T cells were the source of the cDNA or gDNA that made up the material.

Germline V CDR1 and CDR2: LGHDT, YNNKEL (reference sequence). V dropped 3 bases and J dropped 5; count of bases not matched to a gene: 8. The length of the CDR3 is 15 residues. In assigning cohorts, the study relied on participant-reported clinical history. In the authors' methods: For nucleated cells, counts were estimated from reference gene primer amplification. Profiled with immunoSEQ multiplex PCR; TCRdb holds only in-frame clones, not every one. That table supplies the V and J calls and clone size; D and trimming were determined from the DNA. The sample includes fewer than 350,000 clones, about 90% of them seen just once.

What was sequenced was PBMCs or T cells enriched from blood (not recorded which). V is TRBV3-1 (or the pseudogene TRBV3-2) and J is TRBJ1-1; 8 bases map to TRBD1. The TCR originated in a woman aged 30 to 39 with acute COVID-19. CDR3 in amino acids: CASSHTGQGGTEAFF. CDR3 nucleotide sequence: TGTGCCAGCAGCCATACTGGACAGGGCGGGACTGAAGCTTTCTTT.